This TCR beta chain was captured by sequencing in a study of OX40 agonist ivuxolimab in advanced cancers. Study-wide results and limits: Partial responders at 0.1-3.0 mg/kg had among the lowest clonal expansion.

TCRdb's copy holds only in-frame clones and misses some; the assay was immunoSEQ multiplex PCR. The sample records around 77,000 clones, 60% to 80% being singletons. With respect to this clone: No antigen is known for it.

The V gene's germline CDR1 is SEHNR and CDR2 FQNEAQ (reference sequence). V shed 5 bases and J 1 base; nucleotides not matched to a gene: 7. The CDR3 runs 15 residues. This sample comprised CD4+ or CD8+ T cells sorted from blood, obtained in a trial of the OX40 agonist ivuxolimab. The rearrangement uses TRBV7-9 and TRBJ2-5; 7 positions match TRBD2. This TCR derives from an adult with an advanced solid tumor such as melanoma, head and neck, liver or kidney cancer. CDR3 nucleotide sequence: TGTGCCAGCAGCCCCAGAGGGACTATCCAAGAGACCCAGTACTTC. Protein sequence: CASSPRGTIQETQYF.